These 21 T cell receptor beta chains share one sample of origin, sequenced in a study of T-cell memory formation after mild COVID-19. Via MiXCR, TCRdb re-called the 5' RACE reads, giving one row per CDR3 protein. The data show 65,000 to 95,000 distinct CDR3 sequences, around 13% seen once. The sequencing sample was made of PBMCs or a T cell subset sorted from them (not recorded which). The receptors here all came from a man aged 18-30 years who had mild COVID-19 (a few samples of this study predate the infection). Cell type and time point are not known.

This chain joins TRBV7-9 and TRBJ2-7; 10 nucleotides agree with TRBD2. Trimming cost V 5 bases and J 9 bases; bases outside gene matches: 10. CDR1 and CDR2 from the germline V gene are SEHNR and FQNEAQ (reference sequence). The CDR3 is 14 amino acids. The CDR3 DNA is TGTGCCAGCAGCAAGGGACTAGCGCTCCTGGGGCAGTACTTC. This gives the protein CASSKGLALLGQYF.

This clonotype has only a few counts. The V call is TRBV28, the J call TRBJ2-1; 8 bases align to TRBD2. CDR1 and CDR2 from the germline V gene are MDHEN and SYDVKM. CDR3 length: 16 residues. V trimming: 4 bases; J trimming: 3 bases; junction bases outside the gene matches: 8. CDR3 loop: CASSSLAGGFYNEQFF. CDR3 DNA: TGTGCCAGCAGTTCACTGGCGGGGGGCTTCTACAATGAGCAGTTCTTC.

This clonotype appeared a few times. The gene calls are TRBV4-1 and TRBJ2-1; D is undetermined. V dropped 4 bases and J dropped 9 bases, with 16 bases sitting between them. Germline values: CDR1 MGHRA, CDR2 YSYEKL. CDR3 length: 14 amino acids. CDR3: CASSPRLVVGEQFF. As DNA, the CDR3 is TGCGCCAGCAGCCCGAGGCTGGTAGTCGGTGAGCAGTTCTTC.

V is TRBV10-3 and J is TRBJ2-5, with 8 bases that match TRBD1. CDR1 ENHRY and CDR2 SYGVKD come from the germline V gene. With V trimmed by 10 bases and J by 0 bases, 10 bases remained unmatched. This CDR3 is built from 15 residues. The CDR3 DNA reads TGTGCCACCTCGGCCAGGGGGCAGTACCAAGAGACCCAGTACTTC. It translates to CATSARGQYQETQYF.

The table lists this clonotype with many counts. This chain links TRBV7-3 with TRBJ2-1; 10 bases map to TRBD2. V shed 5 bases and J 4 bases; nucleotides not matched to a gene: 2. This CDR3 contains 14 residues. The germline gives CDR1 SGHTA, CDR2 FQGTGA. CDR3: CASSASGGYNEQFF. For the CDR3, the DNA is TGTGCCAGCAGCGCTAGCGGGGGTTACAATGAGCAGTTCTTC.

This clonotype was seen a few times. The chain carries TRBV9 and TRBJ2-1; 10 nucleotides line up with TRBD2. Germline trimming cut 1 base from V and 3 bases from J; bases unmatched to any gene: 7. In germline, CDR1 is SGDLS, CDR2 YYNGEE. The CDR3 sequence is 17 residues long. The CDR3 here is CASSVYERGGLYNEQFF. Written as DNA, the CDR3 is TGTGCCAGCAGCGTATACGAGCGGGGGGGCCTCTACAATGAGCAGTTCTTC.

The rearrangement joins TRBV5-1 to TRBJ2-6; D is possibly TRBD1 (5 bases). The CDR3 loop spans 15 amino acids. With 4 bases removed from V and 2 bases from J, the gap between germline ends came to 10 bases. Germline CDR1 and CDR2: SGHRS and YFSETQ. The CDR3 spells CASSLRQPGANVLTF. CDR3 sequence (DNA): TGCGCCAGCAGCCTAAGACAGCCTGGGGCCAACGTCCTGACTTTC.

This clonotype was observed a few times. The V and J genes are TRBV6-2 or TRBV6-3 and TRBJ1-5; D is uncertain. The CDR3 contains 15 residues. With 6 bases removed from V and 4 bases from J, the gap between germline ends came to 16 bases. Germline V gene lookup returns CDR1 MNHEY and CDR2 SVGEGT. CDR3: CASSPLTTLNQPQHF. The CDR3 DNA reads TGTGCCAGCAGCCCGCTCACGACCCTTAATCAGCCCCAGCATTTT.

The J gene is TRBJ2-1, the V gene TRBV7-8; 12 positions agree with TRBD1. CDR1 and CDR2 (germline): SGHVS, FQNEAQ. This CDR3 has 15 amino acids. The V and J ends lost 5 bases and 9 bases, in that order; junction bases with no gene match: 8. CDR3 sequence: CASSLGTGGFGEQFF. The CDR3 region has the DNA TGTGCCAGCAGCCTCGGGACAGGGGGCTTCGGTGAGCAGTTCTTC. The entire variable domain, with the rest obtained from reference TRBV7-8 and TRBJ2-1, is as follows: GAGVSQSPRYKVAKRGQDVALRCDPISGHVSLFWYQQALGQGPEFLTYFQNEAQLDKSGLPSDRFFAERPEGSVSTLKIQRTQQEDSAVYLCASSLGTGGFGEQFFGPGTRLTVL.

The chain combines TRBV5-1 with TRBJ2-7, with 8 bases that match TRBD2. The V and J ends lost 5 bases and 2 bases, in that order; junction bases with no gene match: 3. The CDR3 contains 13 residues. Germline-derived CDR1 and CDR2 are SGHRS and YFSETQ. CDR3 sequence reads: CASSPGGAYEQYF. The DNA of the CDR3 is TGCGCCAGCAGTCCCGGGGGGGCCTACGAGCAGTACTTC.

The J gene is TRBJ2-5, the V gene TRBV11-2; no clear D gene. CDR3 length: 15 amino acids. Germline V gene lookup returns CDR1 SGHAT and CDR2 FQNNGV. V lost 7 bases to trimming and J lost 4 bases, with 19 bases between them. For the CDR3, the DNA is TGTGCCAGCAACTTGGAAGACCTCTCCGCAGAGACCCAGTACTTC. The encoded protein is CASNLEDLSAETQYF.

This rearrangement joins TRBV5-4 to TRBJ2-3; 8 bases align to TRBD1. Trimming removed 4 bases from V and 0 bases from J; junction bases left unmatched: 4. In germline, CDR1 is SGHNT, CDR2 YYREEE (reference sequence). This CDR3 has 15 amino acids. CDR3 DNA sequence: TGTGCCAGCAGCGGGGACAGGAGTAGCACAGATACGCAGTATTTT. Its protein is CASSGDRSSTDTQYF.

This clonotype showed up many times. The J gene is TRBJ2-5, the V gene TRBV5-1; 7 bases align to TRBD1. Germline V CDR1 and CDR2: SGHRS, YFSETQ. CDR3 length: 15 residues. V lost 1 base to trimming and J lost 5 bases; unmatched junction nucleotides: 8. The CDR3 bases are TGCGCCAGCAGCTTGCTCAGGGGGATCCTCGAGACCCAGTACTTC. Amino acids: CASSLLRGILETQYF.

The genes are TRBV12-3 or TRBV12-4 and TRBJ2-2, with unresolved D. V was clipped by 5 bases and J by 4 bases, with 8 bases between them. CDR3 length: 13 residues. The CDR3 sequence is CASSLELTGELFF. The CDR3 nucleotides read TGTGCCAGCAGTCTCGAACTCACCGGGGAGCTGTTTTTT.

V gene TRBV12-3 or TRBV12-4 combines with J gene TRBJ2-7; D is unresolved. V lost 6 bases and J lost 3, with 18 bases in between. This CDR3 region has 15 residues. The CDR3 coding sequence is TGTGCCAGCAGGGAAGGGCGCATGAGCTACTACGAGCAGTACTTC. Its protein is CASREGRMSYYEQYF.

This clonotype was counted between two and nine times. This chain connects TRBV20-1 to TRBJ2-5; D is uncertain. Germline lookup yields CDR1 DFQATT and CDR2 SNEGSKA (reference sequence). This CDR3 region has 13 residues. The V and J ends lost 1 base and 4 bases respectively, with 10 bases between them. CDR3 loop: CSARGWAPETQYF. The CDR3 nucleotides are TGCAGTGCTAGAGGTTGGGCTCCAGAGACCCAGTACTTC.

In its sample, this clonotype was seen many times. Written as DNA, the CDR3 is TGTGCCAGCAGCGCCGACAGGGCGATGTATGGCTACACCTTC. This sequence encodes CASSADRAMYGYTF. The genes are TRBV6-5 and TRBJ1-2; 7 nucleotides align to TRBD1. Per germline, CDR1 MNHEY and CDR2 SVGAGI. The J segment lost 5 bases and the V segment lost 6 bases, leaving 9 bases of the junction unmatched. The CDR3 spans 14 residues.

This clonotype occurred many times. The gene calls are TRBV5-1 and TRBJ2-7, with D perhaps being TRBD1 or TRBD2 (6 bases each). V was cut by 5 bases and J by 4 bases, with 16 bases left in between. The V gene's germline CDR1 is SGHRS and CDR2 YFSETQ. The CDR3 extends over 14 amino acids. The CDR3: CASRMVPGAYEQYF. The CDR3 DNA reads as TGCGCCAGCAGAATGGTCCCGGGGGCTTACGAGCAGTACTTC.

V and J are TRBV15 and TRBJ2-3; 13 nucleotides agree with TRBD2. The CDR3 has 15 residues. The V segment lost 5 bases and the J segment 4 bases; nucleotides outside the gene matches: 3. CDR1 and CDR2 (germline): LNHNV, YYDKDF (reference sequence). The CDR3 is CATSPGTSGADTQYF. The CDR3 DNA is TGTGCCACCAGCCCCGGGACTAGCGGGGCAGATACGCAGTATTTT. Drawing the rest from reference TRBV15 and TRBJ2-3, the complete variable domain is DAMVIQNPRYQVTQFGKPVTLSCSQTLNHNVMYWYQQKSSQAPKLLFHYYDKDFNNEADTPDNFQSRRPNTSFCFLDIRSPGLGDTAMYLCATSPGTSGADTQYFGPGTRLTVL.

In its sample, this clonotype was seen a few times. The genes are TRBV7-9 and TRBJ1-6, with D hard to call. Trimming removed 6 bases at V and 11 bases at J, with 20 bases between. This CDR3 spans 15 amino acids. Germline loops: CDR1 SEHNR, CDR2 FQNEAQ (reference sequence). In DNA, the CDR3 is TGTGCCAGCAGAGCACCGGGTCTCCGACCAACACCCCTCCACTTT. Translated: CASRAPGLRPTPLHF.

This clonotype has a handful of counts. V gene TRBV7-9 combines with J gene TRBJ2-1, with 9 positions matching TRBD1. The CDR3 contains 17 residues. Germline V gene sequence: CDR1 SEHNR, CDR2 FQNEAQ (reference sequence). V gave up 2 bases and J gave up 5 bases; unmatched junction bases: 10. CDR3 nucleotide sequence: TGTGCCAGCAGCTTATTAGCCGGGACAGGGTACCACAATGAGCAGTTCTTC. Encoded protein: CASSLLAGTGYHNEQFF. The variable domain in full, with the rest retrieved from reference TRBV7-9 and TRBJ2-1, is DTGVSQNPRHKITKRGQNVTFRCDPISEHNRLYWYRQTLGQGPEFLTYFQNEAQLEKSRLLSDRFSAERPKGSFSTLEIQRTEQGDSAMYLCASSLLAGTGYHNEQFFGPGTRLTVL.